Listed here are 6 T cell receptor beta chains from one sample, sequenced in a study of T cells in Graves' hyperthyroidism and ophthalmopathy. RNA transcripts yielded amplified TCR beta CDR3 regions. Initially, a first-round RT-PCR of the TCR CDR3 employed the HTBI primer set. Each CDR3 protein gets one entry after TCRdb re-called the multiplex PCR reads with MiXCR. The table includes approximately 610,000 distinct CDR3 sequences, about 15% detected once. The sequencing sample was made of blood. These receptors originate from a woman in her forties with Graves' ophthalmopathy.

The table lists this clonotype with many counts. The chain couples TRBV12-3 or TRBV12-4 to TRBJ2-4; the match to TRBD2 covers 10 bases. The CDR3 sequence is 14 residues long. With V trimmed by 7 bases and J by 7 bases, 7 bases remained unmatched. This CDR3 reads CASNLAGDRNIQYF. The CDR3 DNA reads TGTGCCAGCAACCTAGCGGGAGATCGGAACATTCAGTACTTC.

This sequence joins TRBV20-1 and TRBJ1-1; D gene uncertain. The CDR3 has 12 amino acids. Germline-derived CDR1 and CDR2 are DFQATT and SNEGSKA (reference sequence). The DNA for the CDR3 is TGCGGAAGAATAGGTATCAACACTGAAGCTTTCTTT. This sequence encodes CGRIGINTEAFF.

This clonotype was detected ten times or more. The chain joins TRBV10-2 to TRBJ2-2; D possibly corresponds to TRBD1 (5 bases). The CDR3 is 14 residues long. Trimming cost V 4 bases and J 7 bases, with 13 bases left between them. The germline V gene has CDR1 WSHSY and CDR2 SAAADI. In DNA, the CDR3 is TGCGCCAGCAGTGTAGTAGGGGCGATCGGGGAGCTGTTTTTT. Its protein product is CASSVVGAIGELFF.

This clonotype was observed at least ten times. This sequence joins TRBV29-1 and TRBJ2-7; no reliable D call. The CDR3 has 13 residues. Germline CDR1 SQVTM, CDR2 ANQGSEA. With 2 bases removed from V and 0 bases from J, the gap between germline ends came to 8 bases. The CDR3: CSVESESSYEQYF. The CDR3 DNA reads as TGCAGCGTTGAAAGTGAGAGCTCCTACGAGCAGTACTTC.

The V and J genes are TRBV3-1 and TRBJ2-4; no clear D. Germline-derived CDR1 and CDR2 are LGHDT and YNNKEL (reference sequence). This CDR3 spans 15 amino acids. The ends were cut back, 2 bases at V and 6 bases at J, with 14 bases in the middle. CDR3 sequence (DNA): TGTGCCAGCAGCCAAAGGGTCGGCGTCAGAAACATTCAGTACTTC. It encodes CASSQRVGVRNIQYF.

This clonotype has at least ten counts. The chain links TRBV6-5 to TRBJ1-1; possibly TRBD1 for D (5 bases). Trimming removed 0 bases from V and 0 bases from J, with 8 bases in between. CDR1 is MNHEY and CDR2 is SVGAGI in the germline V gene. The CDR3 is 15 residues long. CDR3 sequence: CASSYSQVLNTEAFF. The CDR3 region has the DNA TGTGCCAGCAGTTACTCACAGGTCCTGAACACTGAAGCTTTCTTT.